This TCR beta chain is drawn from a study of Ad26.COV2.S vaccination and SARS-CoV-2 variants (dated by TCRdb to 2020 to 2022). About the investigation overall: Vaccine-arm donors were drawn from COV1001, a multicentre, randomized, double-blind, placebo-controlled phase I-IIa trial of Ad26.COV2.S in healthy adults. TCRbeta repertoire sequencing served as the tool for gauging how specific and how broad the SARS-CoV-2-reactive T cell receptors were following Ad26.COV2.S vaccination. Dosing of Ad26.COV2.S was intramuscular, at either 5x10^10 or 1x10^11 viral particles, delivered as one shot or as two shots spaced 56 days apart. Participants in the trial were split at random into five groups of five each, receiving low-dose or high-dose Ad26.COV2.S once or twice, or else placebo on both occasions. Blinding of investigators to trial group allocation was maintained during experiments and outcome assessment. The TCR-sequenced set comprised roughly 30 samples: 19 Ad26.COV2.S vaccine recipients, 5 placebo recipients and 8 SARS-CoV-2 convalescent individuals. Results and caveats for the whole study, not just this receptor: The authors noted that total T cell responses may have been underestimated by the TCR breadth and depth analyses. Vaccine and placebo recipients had comparable non-spike TCR breadth, which fits with the vaccine containing only spike. The study lacked the statistical power to compare responses across vaccine doses or regimens. Substantial breadth of spike-specific CD8+ and CD4+ T cell responses was reported after vaccination. Spike-specific TCR breadth was higher in Ad26.COV2.S recipients than in placebo recipients (P = 0.0014).

Taken with the paper, the label for treatment or condition translates to: roughly 18 received Ad26.COV2.S at low or high dose, single or two shots; 5 received placebo; per-sample allocation not given. For vaccine and placebo recipients, the sequenced repertoires came from samples collected on day 63 after the first injection. In Cohort 1b, more than 20 adults aged 18-55 years were enrolled at a single site in Boston, USA, between 29 July and 7 August 2020. Ad26.COV2.S was a replication-incompetent adenovirus type 26 vector that expressed a prefusion-stabilized SARS-CoV-2 spike protein derived from the original Wuhan strain. The immunoSEQ Assay was the method used to sequence TCRbeta CDR3 regions. After extraction, genomic DNA underwent amplification by bias-controlled multiplex PCR, followed by high-throughput sequencing. Turning to the authors' computational methods: To quantify the absolute abundance of every unique TCRbeta CDR3 region, sequences were collapsed and filtered. T cell fraction was estimated by normalizing TCRbeta template counts to usable DNA, which was measured by amplifying reference genes present in all nucleated cells. Repertoire TCRs were annotated as SARS-CoV-2-specific by exact matching of V gene, CDR3 amino acid sequence and J gene to a known reactive TCR set. The reference SARS-CoV-2 TCR set was derived from MIRA and filtered for enrichment in COVID-19-positive ImmuneCODE repertoires, a step that removed public or cross-reactive TCRs. Drawing on the MIRA antigens, annotated TCRs were analysed further at the level of specific ORF or position within ORF. Depth was the summed frequency of annotated unique rearrangements, while breadth was defined as annotated unique rearrangements over total unique productive rearrangements. Two-sided Wilcoxon rank-sum tests were used to compare TCR breadth between groups. This immuneACCESS table, as held by TCRdb, lists in-frame sequences with V and J called but not all clones. Of the missing ones, under half trace to an unresolved V gene in checked studies; the others have no known cause. V, J and clone size reflect that table, while D and trimming were determined from the DNA. For this sample the table gives about 350,000 clones, of which about 85% were detected only once. The ten largest clones represent 3.3% of the sample.

The CDR3 runs 15 residues from the cysteine to the phenylalanine. Kept here is only the CDR3 DNA, which spans 45 bases and is read in frame from base 1. The CDR1 and CDR2 encoded by the germline V gene are MNHEY and SVGAGI. V trim: 9 bases; J trim: 5 bases; unmatched bases: 12. Details on this clone: The antigen this receptor binds is unknown. No clone much larger than this one lies a single base away; base qualities are absent.

The sequence was obtained from a person between 18 and 59 years old who received the Ad26.COV2.S COVID-19 vaccine or a placebo. The rearrangement combines TRBV6-5 with TRBJ1-5; TRBD1 fits 8 bases in the junction. The sample consisted of peripheral blood, taken in a trial of Ad26.COV2.S vaccine versus placebo. The CDR3 loop reads CARIGTGQSDQPQHF. The DNA is as follows: TGTGCCAGGATAGGGACAGGACAATCGGATCAGCCCCAGCATTTT.